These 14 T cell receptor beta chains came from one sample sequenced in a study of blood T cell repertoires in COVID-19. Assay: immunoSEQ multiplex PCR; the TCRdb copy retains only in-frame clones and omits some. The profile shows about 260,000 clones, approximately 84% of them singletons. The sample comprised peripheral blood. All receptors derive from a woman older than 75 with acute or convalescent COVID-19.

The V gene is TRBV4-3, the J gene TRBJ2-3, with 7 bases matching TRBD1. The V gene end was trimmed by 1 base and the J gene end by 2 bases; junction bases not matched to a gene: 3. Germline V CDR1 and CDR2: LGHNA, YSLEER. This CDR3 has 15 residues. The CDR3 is CASSQGGTVTDTQYF. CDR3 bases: TGCGCCAGCAGCCAAGGGGGGACAGTCACAGATACGCAGTATTTT.

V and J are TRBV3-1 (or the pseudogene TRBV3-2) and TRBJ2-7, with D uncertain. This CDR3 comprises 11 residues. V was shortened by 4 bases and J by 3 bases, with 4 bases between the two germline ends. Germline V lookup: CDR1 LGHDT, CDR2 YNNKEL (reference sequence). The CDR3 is CASSLHYEQYF. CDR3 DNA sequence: TGTGCCAGCAGCCTACACTACGAGCAGTACTTC.

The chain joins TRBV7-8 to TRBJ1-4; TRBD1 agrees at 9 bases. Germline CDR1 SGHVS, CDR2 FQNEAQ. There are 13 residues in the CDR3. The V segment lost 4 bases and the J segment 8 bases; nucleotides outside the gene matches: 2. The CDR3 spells CASSSGQGEKLFF. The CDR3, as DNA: TGTGCCAGCAGCTCTGGACAGGGGGAAAAACTGTTTTTT.

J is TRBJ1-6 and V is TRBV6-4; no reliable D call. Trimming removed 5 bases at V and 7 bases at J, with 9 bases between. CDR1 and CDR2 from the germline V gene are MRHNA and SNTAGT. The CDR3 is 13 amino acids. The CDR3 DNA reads TGTGCCAGCAGTCAAAACAGCAATTCACCCCTCCACTTT. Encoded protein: CASSQNSNSPLHF.

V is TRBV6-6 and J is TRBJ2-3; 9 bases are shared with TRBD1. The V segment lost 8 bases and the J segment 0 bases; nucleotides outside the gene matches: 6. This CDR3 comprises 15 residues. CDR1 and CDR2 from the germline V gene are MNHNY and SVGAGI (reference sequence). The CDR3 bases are TGTGCCAGCCGTTTAGACAGGGGGAGCACAGATACGCAGTATTTT. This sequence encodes CASRLDRGSTDTQYF.

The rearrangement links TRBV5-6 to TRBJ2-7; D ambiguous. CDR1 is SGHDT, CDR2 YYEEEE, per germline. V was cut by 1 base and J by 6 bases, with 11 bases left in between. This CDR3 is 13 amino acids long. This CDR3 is CASSLTSGLEQYF. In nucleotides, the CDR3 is TGTGCCAGCAGCTTGACGTCAGGCCTCGAGCAGTACTTC. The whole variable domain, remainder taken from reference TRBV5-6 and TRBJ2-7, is DAGVTQSPTHLIKTRGQQVTLRCSPKSGHDTVSWYQQALGQGPQFIFQYYEEEERQRGNFPDRFSGHQFPNYSSELNVNALLLGDSALYLCASSLTSGLEQYFGPGTRLTVT.

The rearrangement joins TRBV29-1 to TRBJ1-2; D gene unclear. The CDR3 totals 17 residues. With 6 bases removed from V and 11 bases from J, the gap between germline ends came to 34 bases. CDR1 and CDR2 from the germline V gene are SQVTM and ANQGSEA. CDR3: CSVTGNLLFSTKKSYTF. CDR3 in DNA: TGCAGCGTGACTGGAAACCTTCTTTTTTCAACAAAAAAGTCGTACACCTTC.

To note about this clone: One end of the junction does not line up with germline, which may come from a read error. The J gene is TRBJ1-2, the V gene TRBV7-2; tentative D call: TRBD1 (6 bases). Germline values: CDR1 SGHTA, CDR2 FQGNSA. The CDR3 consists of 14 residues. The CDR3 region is CASSSLQGGYVYTF. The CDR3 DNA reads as TGTGCCAGCAGCTCCTTACAGGGCGGTTATGTCTACACCTTC. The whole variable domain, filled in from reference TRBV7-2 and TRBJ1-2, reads GAGVSQSPSNKVTEKGKDVELRCDPISGHTALYWYRQSLGQGLEFLIYFQGNSAPDKSGLPSDRFSAERTGGSVSTLTIQRTQQEDSAVYLCASSSLQGGYVYTFGSGTRLTVV.

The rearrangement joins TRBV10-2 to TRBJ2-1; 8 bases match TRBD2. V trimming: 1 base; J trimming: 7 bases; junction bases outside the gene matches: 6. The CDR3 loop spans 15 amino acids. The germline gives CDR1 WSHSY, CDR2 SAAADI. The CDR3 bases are TGCGCCAGCAGTGAGTTGGGCGGGAGGAGTAATGAGCAGTTCTTC. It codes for CASSELGGRSNEQFF.

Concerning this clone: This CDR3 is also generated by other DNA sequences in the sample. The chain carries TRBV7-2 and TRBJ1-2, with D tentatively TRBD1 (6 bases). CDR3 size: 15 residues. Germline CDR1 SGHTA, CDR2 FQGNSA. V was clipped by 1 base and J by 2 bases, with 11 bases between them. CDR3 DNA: TGTGCCAGCAGCTTAGGAACAGGGTTCAACTATGGCTACACCTTC. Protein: CASSLGTGFNYGYTF.

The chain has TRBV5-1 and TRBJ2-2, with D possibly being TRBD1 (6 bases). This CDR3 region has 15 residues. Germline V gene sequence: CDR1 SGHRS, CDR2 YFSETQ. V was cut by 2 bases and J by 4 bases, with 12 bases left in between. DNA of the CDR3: TGCGCCAGCAGCTTAGGACAGCAATTCACCGGGGAGCTGTTTTTT. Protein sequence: CASSLGQQFTGELFF.

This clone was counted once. DNA of the CDR3: TGTGCCAGCAGCGCCTATGGTGGGGCCAACGTCCTGACTTTC. This gives the protein CASSAYGGANVLTF. The V gene is TRBV9, the J gene TRBJ2-6; D unclear. The V end lost 3 bases, the J end lost 3 bases, and 7 bases lay between the germline ends. The CDR3 consists of 14 residues. Looked up from germline, CDR1 is SGDLS and CDR2 is YYNGEE.

The CDR3 region is CASSVLAGNTDTQYF. Written as DNA, the CDR3 is TGCGCCAGCAGTGTTCTAGCGGGGAACACAGATACGCAGTATTTT. This sequence joins TRBV5-1 and TRBJ2-3, with TRBD2 matching 9 bases. The CDR3 sequence is 15 residues long. V dropped 5 bases and J dropped 2; count of bases not matched to a gene: 6. Germline V lookup: CDR1 SGHRS, CDR2 YFSETQ.

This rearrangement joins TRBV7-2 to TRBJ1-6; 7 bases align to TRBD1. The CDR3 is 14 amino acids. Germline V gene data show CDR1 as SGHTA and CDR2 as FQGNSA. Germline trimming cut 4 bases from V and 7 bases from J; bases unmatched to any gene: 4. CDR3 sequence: CASSSGQINSPLHF. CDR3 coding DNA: TGTGCCAGCAGCTCGGGACAGATCAATTCACCCCTCCACTTT.